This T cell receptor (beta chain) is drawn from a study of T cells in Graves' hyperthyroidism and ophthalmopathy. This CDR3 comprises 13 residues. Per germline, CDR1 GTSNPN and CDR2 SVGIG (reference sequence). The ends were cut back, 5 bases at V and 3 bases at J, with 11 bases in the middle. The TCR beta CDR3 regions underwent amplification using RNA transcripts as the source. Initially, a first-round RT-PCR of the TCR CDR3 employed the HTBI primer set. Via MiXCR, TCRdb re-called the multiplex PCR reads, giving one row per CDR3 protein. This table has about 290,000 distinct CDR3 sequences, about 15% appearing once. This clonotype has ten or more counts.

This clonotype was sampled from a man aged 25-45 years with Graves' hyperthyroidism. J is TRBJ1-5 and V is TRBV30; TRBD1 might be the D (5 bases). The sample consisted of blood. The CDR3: CAWSRGFNQPQHF. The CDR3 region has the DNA TGTGCCTGGTCTAGGGGCTTCAATCAGCCCCAGCATTTT.